The 26 T cell receptor beta chains listed next were all sequenced from one sample in a study of cytomegalovirus exposure and HLA in healthy donors. PCR involved 60 Vbeta and 13 Jbeta primers. Method: immunoSEQ multiplex PCR; TCRdb's copy keeps in-frame clones and lacks some. The sample records 150,000 to 200,000 clones, approximately 80% being singletons. The source material was PBMCs. These receptors all come from a woman in her late teens or twenties in good health and CMV-seronegative.

This chain connects TRBV6-1 to TRBJ1-2; D perhaps matches TRBD1 (5 bases). CDR1 and CDR2 (germline): MNHNS, SASEGT. The CDR3 is made up of 15 amino acids. Trimming took 1 base from V and 2 from J, leaving 11 bases between them. CDR3 in amino acids: CASSEDDSANYGYTF. CDR3 bases: TGTGCCAGCAGTGAAGACGACAGCGCGAACTATGGCTACACCTTC.

CDR3 nucleotides: TGTGCCAGCAGCTTATCGGCGGGAGGGTCGGATACGCAGTATTTT. The encoded protein is CASSLSAGGSDTQYF. The V gene is TRBV7-9, the J gene TRBJ2-3, with 9 bases matching TRBD2. Per germline, CDR1 SEHNR and CDR2 FQNEAQ (reference sequence). CDR3 length: 15 residues. With V trimmed by 2 bases and J by 6 bases, 6 bases remained unmatched.

The chain recombines TRBV2 with TRBJ1-4; no firm D call. The V gene lost 5 bases and the J gene lost 0 bases, with 10 bases spanning the gap. This CDR3 comprises 15 residues. In germline, CDR1 is SNHLY, CDR2 FYNNEI. The CDR3 here is CASSPGPSTNEKLFF. The CDR3 DNA reads as TGTGCCAGCAGTCCGGGTCCCTCAACTAATGAAAAACTGTTTTTT.

The CDR3, as DNA: TGTGCCAGCAGCTTAGATTTGGCTAGCACAGATACGCAGTATTTT. Residues: CASSLDLASTDTQYF. The rearrangement links TRBV7-2 to TRBJ2-3, with D unresolved. Germline CDR1 reads SGHTA; CDR2 reads FQGNSA. V lost 1 base and J 0 bases, leaving 8 bases between the germline ends. The CDR3 totals 15 residues.

The chain carries TRBV5-1 and TRBJ1-1; D call uncertain. Germline CDR1 and CDR2: SGHRS and YFSETQ. V lost 3 bases and J 2 bases, leaving 11 bases between the germline ends. There are 14 residues in the CDR3. Here the CDR3 reads CASSSSTVNTEAFF. In DNA, the CDR3 is TGCGCCAGCAGCTCCTCAACAGTTAACACTGAAGCTTTCTTT.

This clone was observed once. This chain joins TRBV28 and TRBJ2-7; D might be TRBD2 (6 bases). Germline values: CDR1 MDHEN, CDR2 SYDVKM. The CDR3 totals 13 residues. The V end was cut by 6 bases, the J end by 3 bases, with 12 bases between. The CDR3 spells CASSLARIYEQYF. The CDR3 nucleotides are TGTGCCAGCAGCCTAGCGCGGATCTACGAGCAGTACTTC.

The chain has TRBV28 and TRBJ2-7, with 7 bases lining up with TRBD2. The junction had 11 bases not matched to a gene; V was cut back by 6 bases and J by 3 bases. Germline V gives CDR1 MDHEN, CDR2 SYDVKM. There are 15 residues in the CDR3. The CDR3 region is CASSVRLAGIYEQYF. Here the CDR3 DNA reads TGTGCCAGCAGCGTCCGACTAGCTGGGATCTACGAGCAGTACTTC.

J is TRBJ2-1 and V is TRBV9; 7 bases align to TRBD2. CDR1 and CDR2 from the germline V gene are SGDLS and YYNGEE. Germline trimming cut 4 bases from V and 7 bases from J; bases unmatched to any gene: 11. The CDR3 has 15 residues. CDR3 protein: CASSPGWRELNEQFF. CDR3 in DNA: TGTGCCAGCAGCCCGGGGTGGCGGGAGTTAAATGAGCAGTTCTTC.

This chain uses TRBV28 with TRBJ1-5; D is uncertain. In germline, CDR1 is MDHEN, CDR2 SYDVKM. The CDR3 is 15 amino acids. V lost 6 bases to trimming and J lost 3 bases, with 15 bases between them. Here the CDR3 DNA reads TGTGCCAGCAGCTATCATCGCACAGACAATCAGCCCCAGCATTTT. Translated, it gives CASSYHRTDNQPQHF.

The chain has TRBV5-1 and TRBJ1-1, with a weak D call TRBD1 (5 bases). This CDR3 spans 14 amino acids. Trimming cost V 3 bases and J 4 bases, with 13 bases left between them. CDR1 is SGHRS, CDR2 YFSETQ, per germline. The CDR3 spells CASSSSGEGTEAFF. The CDR3 region has the DNA TGCGCCAGCAGCTCGTCGGGGGAAGGCACTGAAGCTTTCTTT.

Concerning this clone: Other DNA sequences in this specimen translate into the identical CDR3. The chain employs TRBV6-5 and TRBJ1-5; tentative D call: TRBD1 (6 bases). V lost 2 bases, J lost 6 bases, and 8 bases lay in between. The V gene's germline CDR1 is MNHEY and CDR2 SVGAGI. The CDR3 covers 13 residues. DNA for the CDR3: TGTGCCAGCAGTTACAGAGGGGGTCAGCCCCAGCATTTT. Translation gives CASSYRGGQPQHF.

This sequence joins TRBV5-1 and TRBJ2-7, with 9 bases that match TRBD2. CDR1 is SGHRS, CDR2 YFSETQ, per germline. The CDR3 is made up of 15 amino acids. J lost 2 bases, V lost 1 base, and 4 bases had no gene match. Here the CDR3 reads CASSLRGRAPYEQYF. DNA for the CDR3: TGCGCCAGCAGCTTGCGCGGGAGGGCCCCCTACGAGCAGTACTTC.

The chain uses TRBV6-1 and TRBJ2-5; D perhaps matches TRBD1 (5 bases). Between the trimmed V and J ends, which lost 4 bases and 1 base, there was a span of 10 bases. Germline CDR1 is MNHNS and CDR2 is SASEGT. The CDR3 extends over 14 amino acids. CDR3 amino acids: CASSAGHLQETQYF. The CDR3 nucleotides read TGTGCCAGCAGTGCCGGACACCTCCAAGAGACCCAGTACTTC.

The V gene is TRBV28, the J gene TRBJ1-5; D might be TRBD1 (6 bases). The CDR3 consists of 14 residues. V was clipped by 10 bases and J by 3 bases, with 16 bases between them. Germline V lookup: CDR1 MDHEN, CDR2 SYDVKM. This chain's CDR3 is CATEKGEINQPQHF. The CDR3, as DNA: TGTGCCACCGAAAAGGGGGAAATCAATCAGCCCCAGCATTTT.

V gene TRBV18 combines with J gene TRBJ2-2, with D possibly being TRBD2 (5 bases). Trimming removed 2 bases at V and 3 bases at J, with 10 bases between. This CDR3 is 15 amino acids long. The V gene's germline CDR1 is KGHSH and CDR2 LQKENI. The CDR3 nucleotides are TGTGCCAGCTCACCAGGACTGAAAGACACCGGGGAGCTGTTTTTT. Its translation: CASSPGLKDTGELFF.

The chain recombines TRBV7-2 with TRBJ2-3, with D hard to call. The CDR3 is made up of 12 amino acids. Germline V gene data show CDR1 as SGHTA and CDR2 as FQGNSA. V was cut by 4 bases and J by 4 bases, with 6 bases left in between. This chain's CDR3 is CASSSYSDTQYF. The CDR3 nucleotides are TGTGCCAGCAGCTCTTACTCAGATACGCAGTATTTT.

The J gene is TRBJ2-2, the V gene TRBV18, with 14 nucleotides matching TRBD2. The CDR3 consists of 16 residues. Trimming cost V 6 bases and J 5 bases; bases outside gene matches: 5. In germline, CDR1 is KGHSH, CDR2 LQKENI. The CDR3 DNA is TGTGCCAGCTCCCTTGGACTAGCGGGAGGAACCGGGGAGCTGTTTTTT. It encodes CASSLGLAGGTGELFF. Full variable domain (rest looked up from reference TRBV18 and TRBJ2-2): NAGVMQNPRHLVRRRGQEARLRCSPMKGHSHVYWYRQLPEEGLKFMVYLQKENIIDESGMPKERFSAEFPKEGPSILRIQQVVRGDSAAYFCASSLGLAGGTGELFFGEGSRLTVL.

The chain combines TRBV6-1 with TRBJ1-1, with 7 bases matching TRBD1. The CDR3 extends over 13 amino acids. After removal of 1 base from V and 11 bases from J, the junction contained 7 bases not matched to a gene. Germline V gene sequence: CDR1 MNHNS, CDR2 SASEGT. DNA of the CDR3: TGTGCCAGCAGTGAAGTCGGCAGGGGGAGGGCTTTCTTT. This codes for CASSEVGRGRAFF.

The chain combines TRBV19 with TRBJ1-5, with D possibly TRBD1 on 6 matching bases. Per the germline V gene, CDR1 is LNHDA and CDR2 is SQIVND (reference sequence). There are 18 residues in the CDR3. The ends were cut back, 6 bases at V and 1 base at J, with 22 bases in the middle. The CDR3 DNA reads TGTGCCAGTAGGCCACCCACCCGGGACATACTGAGCAATCAGCCCCAGCATTTT. Encoded protein: CASRPPTRDILSNQPQHF.

The chain joins TRBV4-1 to TRBJ2-5; 11 nucleotides agree with TRBD2. Germline values: CDR1 MGHRA, CDR2 YSYEKL. After removal of 4 bases from V and 4 bases from J, the junction contained 5 bases not matched to a gene. This CDR3 is built from 15 residues. The DNA of the CDR3 is TGCGCCAGCAGCCGTTTAGCGGGAGGGGGAGAGACCCAGTACTTC. It codes for CASSRLAGGGETQYF.

The chain links TRBV18 to TRBJ1-2; 7 bases line up with TRBD1. V shed 7 bases, J shed 5 bases, and the junction held 10 bases outside the gene matches. The germline gives CDR1 KGHSH, CDR2 LQKENI. The length of the CDR3 is 14 residues. In nucleotides, the CDR3 is TGTGCCAGCTTGTCGGCAGGGGGACCTTATGGCTACACCTTC. Protein product: CASLSAGGPYGYTF.

This clone was observed a handful of times. V is TRBV28 and J is TRBJ1-5; possibly TRBD1 for D (5 bases). Deletions cut 4 bases from V and 0 bases from J, with 13 bases between. The length of the CDR3 is 16 residues. The germline V gene encodes CDR1 MDHEN and CDR2 SYDVKM. CDR3: CASSSLGGGSNQPQHF. For the CDR3, the DNA is TGTGCCAGCAGTTCCCTGGGGGGGGGTAGCAATCAGCCCCAGCATTTT.

The rearrangement uses TRBV25-1 and TRBJ1-2; weak D call: TRBD1 (6 bases). Trimming took 6 bases from V and 0 from J, leaving 17 bases between them. CDR1 and CDR2 from the germline V gene are MGHDK and SYGVNS. The CDR3 has 16 amino acids. Here the CDR3 DNA reads TGTGCCAGCAGGGGGGCCACAGGGAACGCTAACTATGGCTACACCTTC. This gives the protein CASRGATGNANYGYTF.

The V and J genes are TRBV19 and TRBJ2-1; 9 bases are a match to TRBD2. The ends lost 7 bases at V and 8 bases at J; junction bases unmatched: 12. CDR1 is LNHDA, CDR2 SQIVND, per germline (reference sequence). The CDR3 extends over 15 amino acids. CDR3 protein: CASNDPGTSTHEQFF. The CDR3 nucleotides read TGTGCCAGTAATGATCCCGGGACTAGCACGCATGAGCAGTTCTTC.

There are a few counts of this clone. V gene TRBV28 combines with J gene TRBJ1-5; possibly TRBD1 for D (6 bases). The CDR3 is made up of 13 amino acids. Deletions cut 5 bases from V and 4 bases from J, with 9 bases between. The germline gives CDR1 MDHEN, CDR2 SYDVKM. CDR3 DNA: TGTGCCAGCAGTCGGACAGTTAATCAGCCCCAGCATTTT. Translating it yields CASSRTVNQPQHF.

The rearrangement links TRBV11-2 to TRBJ2-3; 8 bases match TRBD2. The CDR3 runs 16 residues. Germline-derived CDR1 and CDR2 are SGHAT and FQNNGV. J gave up 1 base and V 8 bases, and 11 bases lay outside the gene matches. In DNA, the CDR3 is TGTGCCAGCCGAAGCCTAGCGGGCAAACGCACAGATACGCAGTATTTT. Its protein is CASRSLAGKRTDTQYF.